This note documents a single T cell receptor beta chain sequence. Its antigen is not known. Everyone who gave samples was a healthy Caucasian. The CDR3 is 14 amino acids. Looked up from germline, CDR1 is SEHNR and CDR2 is FQNEAQ (reference sequence). After removal of 2 bases from V and 6 bases from J, the junction contained 5 bases not matched to a gene. In TCRdb, the 5' RACE reads were re-called with MiXCR into one record per CDR3 protein. The data show some 1,600,000 distinct CDR3 sequences, about 32% seen once. These data originate in a study of identical twins. Study results and limitations: Cord blood beta clonotypes present at high abundance carried fewer insertions; no such pattern appeared in memory repertoires.

The chain joins TRBV7-9 to TRBJ1-2, with 8 nucleotides matching TRBD1. The receptor was derived from a newborn girl in good health. Sequenced material: cord blood. CDR3: CASSLSETGDGYTF. The DNA of the CDR3 is TGTGCCAGCAGCTTATCGGAGACAGGGGATGGCTACACCTTC.